A selection of T cell receptor beta chains follows, all from one sample in a study of radiation and T cells in renal cell carcinoma. This table comes from immunoSEQ multiplex PCR, and its TCRdb copy is limited to in-frame clones, with some not included. The sample consists of about 130,000 clones, around 84% of them appearing once. Sequences were derived from blood, sampled from a patient whose treatment included radiotherapy and nephrectomy. All receptors come from a woman in her sixties with renal cell carcinoma. Both conserved end residues are part of each CDR3. The D gene is left open where the match is weak. Size tells how often a clone was seen (once, few, many) or the class of an expanded clone, and some rows leave it out.

-	TRBJ1-1	12	TRBV6-8	few	CASRRVETRAFF	TGTGCCAGCAGGAGAGTTGAAACTAGAGCTTTCTTT
-	TRBJ2-5	11	TRBV20-1	once	CSVTLGETQYF	TGCAGTGTCACCCTCGGGGAGACCCAGTACTTC
-	TRBJ1-1	13	TRBV10-3	-	CAISESTGREAFF	TGTGCCATCAGTGAGTCGACTGGCCGGGAAGCTTTCTTT
-	TRBJ1-2	14	TRBV7-2	-	CASSLGTLGDGYTF	TGTGCCAGCAGCTTAGGGACCCTGGGGGATGGCTACACCTTC
TRBD2	TRBJ2-7	15	TRBV19	-	CASSPGLAGGGEQYF	TGTGCCAGTAGTCCCGGACTAGCGGGAGGTGGGGAGCAGTACTTC
TRBD1	TRBJ1-1	15	TRBV5-6	-	CASSLADRAGTEAFF	TGTGCCAGCAGCTTGGCGGACAGGGCGGGCACTGAAGCTTTCTTT
TRBD1	TRBJ1-3	22	TRBV4-2	-	CASSQESFSRGHYPSSGNTIYF	TGTGCCAGCAGCCAAGAGTCATTTTCCAGGGGGCACTACCCTAGCTCTGGAAACACCATATATTTT
-	TRBJ1-2	13	TRBV6-6	few	CASSPPPSYGYTF	TGTGCCAGCAGCCCCCCGCCAAGCTATGGCTACACCTTC
-	TRBJ2-2	16	TRBV13	-	CASSRRGIGGAGELFF	TGTGCCAGCAGCCGGAGAGGGATAGGTGGAGCCGGGGAGCTGTTTTTT
-	TRBJ1-3	16	TRBV19	once	CASTTWSQGPGNTIYF	TGTGCCAGTACTACATGGTCACAGGGCCCTGGAAACACCATATATTTT
TRBD1	TRBJ2-7	14	TRBV19	-	CASSMGDRAYEQYF	TGTGCCAGTAGTATGGGGGACAGGGCCTACGAGCAGTACTTC
-	TRBJ1-5	14	TRBV19	-	CASSIVAANQPQHF	TGTGCCAGTAGTATAGTGGCAGCTAATCAGCCCCAGCATTTT
TRBD1	TRBJ2-7	14	TRBV18	-	CASSPGQGPYEQYF	TGTGCCAGCTCACCGGGACAGGGTCCCTACGAGCAGTACTTC
-	TRBJ1-1	13	TRBV9	-	CASSVAHNTEAFF	TGTGCCAGCAGCGTAGCCCATAACACTGAAGCTTTCTTT
-	TRBJ2-7	16	TRBV27	-	CASSSDPNRVRYEQYF	TGTGCCAGCAGTTCCGACCCGAATAGGGTGAGGTACGAGCAGTACTTC
-	TRBJ1-1	13	TRBV10-1	-	CASSNMGFPEAFF	TGCGCCAGCAGCAATATGGGGTTCCCTGAAGCTTTCTTT
-	TRBJ2-1	16	TRBV5-4	-	CASSFSGGRTYNEQFF	TGTGCCAGCAGCTTCTCGGGCGGGCGCACTTACAATGAGCAGTTCTTC
-	TRBJ2-3	14	TRBV4-1	-	CASSQDMITDTQYF	TGCGCCAGCAGCCAAGATATGATCACAGATACGCAGTATTTT
-	TRBJ1-2	13	TRBV19	-	CASSIVTSYGYTF	TGTGCCAGTAGTATAGTTACCTCGTATGGCTACACCTTC
-	TRBJ1-4	15	TRBV5-1	-	CASSFGDTRTEKLFF	TGCGCCAGCAGCTTCGGGGACACGAGAACTGAAAAACTGTTTTTT
-	TRBJ2-5	17	TRBV10-2	-	CASSPVRGDPYQETQYF	TGCGCCAGTAGTCCTGTCCGGGGCGATCCCTACCAAGAGACCCAGTACTTC
TRBD2	TRBJ2-7	16	TRBV28	-	CASSSAGGSSTYEQYF	TGTGCCAGCAGCAGCGCCGGGGGGTCCTCAACCTACGAGCAGTACTTC
-	TRBJ1-2	13	TRBV7-8	few	CASSPGQNYGYTF	TGTGCCAGCAGCCCCGGACAGAACTATGGCTACACCTTC
-	TRBJ1-3	16	TRBV6-5	-	CASSYSMGSSGNTIYF	TGTGCCAGCAGTTACTCTATGGGCAGCTCTGGAAACACCATATATTTT
TRBD1	TRBJ1-1	11	TRBV20-1	-	CSAPQGDEAFF	TGCAGTGCTCCCCAGGGGGATGAAGCTTTCTTT
TRBD1	TRBJ1-2	14	TRBV6-1	-	CASSGAGQNYGYTF	TGTGCCAGCAGTGGAGCGGGACAGAACTATGGCTACACCTTC
TRBD1	TRBJ1-1	14	TRBV7-3	once	CASRLSAGGDEAFF	TGTGCCAGCAGACTAAGCGCAGGGGGCGATGAAGCTTTCTTT
TRBD1	TRBJ2-3	17	TRBV4-3	once	CASSQGSKGARTDTQYF	TGCGCCAGCAGCCAAGGGTCAAAGGGGGCCCGGACAGATACGCAGTATTTT
TRBD1	TRBJ2-7	13	TRBV19	few	CASARTGPYEQYF	TGTGCCAGTGCCCGGACAGGGCCCTACGAGCAGTACTTC
-	TRBJ1-1	16	TRBV4-1	-	CASSQAPGLEGTEAFF	TGCGCCAGCAGCCAAGCCCCAGGTCTCGAGGGAACTGAAGCTTTCTTT
TRBD2	TRBJ2-1	15	TRBV9	-	CASSVIAGGFNEQFF	TGTGCCAGCAGCGTAATAGCGGGGGGGTTCAATGAGCAGTTCTTC
-	TRBJ1-2	13	TRBV30	-	CAWRRDRPYGYTF	TGTGCCTGGAGGAGAGACAGACCTTATGGCTACACCTTC
-	TRBJ1-2	12	TRBV6-1	-	CASSEFDYGYTF	TGTGCCAGCAGTGAATTTGACTATGGCTACACCTTC
-	TRBJ2-3	12	TRBV5-1	-	CASSLQGDTQYF	TGCGCCAGCAGCCTACAGGGCGATACGCAGTATTTT
TRBD1	TRBJ2-7	15	TRBV19	-	CASSMDSGTGGEQYF	TGTGCCAGTAGTATGGACTCAGGGACAGGGGGAGAGCAGTACTTC
-	TRBJ2-1	13	TRBV11-2	-	CASRSDSYNEQFF	TGTGCCAGCCGTTCGGACTCGTACAATGAGCAGTTCTTC
-	TRBJ1-2	14	TRBV6-6	-	CASSYSNNNYGYTF	TGTGCCAGCAGTTACTCGAACAACAACTATGGCTACACCTTC
TRBD1	TRBJ1-2	11	TRBV28	-	CATATGAGYTF	TGTGCCACCGCGACAGGGGCCGGCTACACCTTC
-	TRBJ1-5	17	TRBV19	-	CASSIDLAGYSNQPQHF	TGTGCCAGTAGTATAGATCTCGCAGGGTATAGCAATCAGCCCCAGCATTTT
-	TRBJ2-7	14	TRBV28	-	CASSLSGNTYEQYF	TGTGCCAGCAGTTTAAGTGGCAATACCTACGAGCAGTACTTC
TRBD1	TRBJ2-3	16	TRBV14	-	CASSQFTGGGTDTQYF	TGTGCCAGCAGCCAATTTACAGGGGGAGGCACAGATACGCAGTATTTT
-	TRBJ1-3	15	TRBV7-9	-	CASSTTGGTGNTIYF	TGTGCCAGCAGCACGACAGGAGGAACTGGAAACACCATATATTTT
-	TRBJ1-3	14	TRBV11-3	-	CASSLTGTGNTIYF	TGTGCCAGCAGCTTAACGGGAACTGGAAACACCATATATTTT